This record covers a single T cell receptor beta chain. It has no known antigen specificity. No base quality information exists; no much larger clone differs at one position. Another Seattle source contributed samples from volunteer blood donors who had recovered from COVID-19. Whole blood was collected in K2EDTA tubes by collaborating institutions according to the institutions' own protocols. For TCRbeta analysis, collaborator samples were shipped as frozen whole blood, as isolated PBMCs, or as DNA extracted from either sample type. These data belong to a study of blood T cell repertoires in COVID-19 (dated by TCRdb to between 2020 and 2021). Regarding the complete study: Collaborator samples came from the United States, Italy and Spain and covered acute and convalescent phases of COVID-19. The material from the prospective study consisted of cDNA or gDNA derived from T cells, B-cell-depleted T cells, or PBMCs. Deeply sampled blood TCRbeta repertoires from subjects exposed to, actively infected with, or recovered from COVID-19 were included in the dataset. A freely available public database, intended as a resource for researchers studying the immune response to SARS-CoV-2, is where the repertoires were released. The samples were drawn from two sources: the first 160 participants of the ongoing ImmuneRACE study, and 1,254 subjects contributed by 6 global collaborators. Nearly every sample came with metadata listing a de-identified subject ID, COVID-19 status, age in years and sex. Where HLA class I and class II types were available, the types were taken from metadata supplied by the sample provider, not from assay-based typing. Broad study findings and their caveats: The amount of clinical and demographic metadata varied by source and participant and was provided uncurated.

TCRbeta CDR3 regions were amplified from genomic DNA by means of the immunoSEQ Assay, a bias-controlled multiplex PCR. The study's own analysis went as follows. Nucleated cell counts per sample were estimated from amplification of reference gene primers within the assay. To quantify the absolute abundance of each unique TCRbeta CDR3 rearrangement, sequence reads were collapsed and filtered. For each sample, productive Simpson clonality was calculated by taking the square root of Simpson's diversity index across productive rearrangements. TCRdb obtained this table from immuneACCESS and retained in-frame rearrangements with V and J assigned. These tables miss some clones; where compared with another copy, unresolved V genes account for less than half of the shortfall, and the remainder is unexplained. For V, J and clone size, that table is used; D and trimming come from the DNA. The sample records 250,000 to 350,000 clones, 75% to 90% of which are singletons. The ten largest clones capture roughly 2% of the sample.

Sample: peripheral blood. The TCR sequence derives from a woman in her fifties or sixties who had recovered from COVID-19.

The CDR3 reads CASSSWDRGEAFF. The DNA sequence is as follows: TGTGCCAGCAGTTCCTGGGACAGGGGGGAAGCTTTCTTT. The sequence joins TRBV6-5 to TRBJ1-1; the junction holds 11 bases that match TRBD1. Spanning cysteine to phenylalanine, the CDR3 consists of 13 amino acids. The read is trimmed to its CDR3 DNA, 39 bases read in frame from base 1. The germline V and J ends show losses of 4 bases and 8 bases respectively, and no gene match explains 3 bases of the junction. CDR1 and CDR2 were assigned from the germline V gene as MNHEY and SVGAGI.